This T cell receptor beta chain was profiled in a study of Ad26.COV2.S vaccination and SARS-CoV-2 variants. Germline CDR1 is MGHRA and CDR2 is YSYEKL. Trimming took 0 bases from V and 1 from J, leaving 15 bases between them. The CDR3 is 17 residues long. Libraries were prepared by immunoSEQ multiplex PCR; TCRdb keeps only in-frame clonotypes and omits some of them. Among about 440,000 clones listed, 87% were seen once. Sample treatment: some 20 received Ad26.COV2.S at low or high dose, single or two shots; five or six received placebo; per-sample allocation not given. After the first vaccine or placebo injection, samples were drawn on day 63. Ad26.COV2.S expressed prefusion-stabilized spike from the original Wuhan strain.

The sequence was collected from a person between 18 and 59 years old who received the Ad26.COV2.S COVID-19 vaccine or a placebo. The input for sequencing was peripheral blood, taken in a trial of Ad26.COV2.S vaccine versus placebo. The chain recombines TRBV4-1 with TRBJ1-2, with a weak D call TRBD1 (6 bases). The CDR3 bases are TGCGCCAGCAGCCAAGACTCAGGGGCCTCGGATAACTATGGCTACACCTTC. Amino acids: CASSQDSGASDNYGYTF.